This TCR beta chain was sequenced in a study of T cell changes during pregnancy in multiple sclerosis. The CDR3 has 14 amino acids. V dropped 4 bases and J dropped 7; count of bases not matched to a gene: 9. Germline CDR1 is SGHAT and CDR2 is FQNNGV. Sequencing used immunoSEQ multiplex PCR; TCRdb keeps in-frame clones, though not all of them. The data show fewer than 70,000 clones, 94% seen once. The chain combines TRBV11-2 with TRBJ2-7, with 8 bases matching TRBD1. The material was CD8+ T cells from peripheral blood mononuclear cells, obtained in the third trimester of pregnancy. This receptor was taken from a female donor with multiple sclerosis, enrolled in a pregnancy study. This CDR3 is CASSSDRAWWEQYF. CDR3 coding DNA: TGTGCCAGCAGCTCGGACAGGGCCTGGTGGGAGCAGTACTTC.